This entry is about one TCR beta chain. Its antigen is unknown. PCR primers comprised 60 Vbeta and 13 Jbeta primers. Produced via immunoSEQ multiplex PCR; TCRdb's table is partial and in-frame only. This repertoire shows tens of thousands of clones, almost 85% found once; its top ten account for 5.6%. This sample stems from a study of cytomegalovirus exposure and HLA in healthy donors. Study-wide results and limits: A later analysis associated some 18,000 TCR beta sequences with HLA alleles at a 0.05 false discovery rate.

V lost 0 bases, J lost 4 bases, and 11 bases lay in between. CDR1 is MRHNA and CDR2 is SNTAGT in the germline V gene. This CDR3 spans 15 amino acids. Healthy bone marrow donors made up the donor group. This chain uses TRBV6-4 with TRBJ2-3; maybe TRBD2 (6 bases). This clonotype originated in a woman aged 18-30 years in good health and CMV-seropositive. The sequencing input was PBMCs. The CDR3 DNA is TGTGCCAGCAGTGACTCTGCCGGGGAGGCAGATACGCAGTATTTT. Its translation is CASSDSAGEADTQYF.